These 28 T cell receptor beta chains came from one sample sequenced in a study of cytomegalovirus exposure and HLA in healthy donors. The PCR used 60 Vbeta and 13 Jbeta primers. Sequencing was performed with immunoSEQ multiplex PCR; in TCRdb, only in-frame clones are kept and a portion is missing. The table records 170,000 or so clones, 75% of them present only once. The sequencing input was PBMCs. The receptor set was obtained from a male donor in good health and CMV-seronegative.

The chain couples TRBV6-5 to TRBJ2-3; 8 positions agree with TRBD2. The germline V gene has CDR1 MNHEY and CDR2 SVGAGI. V trimming: 2 bases; J trimming: 1 base; junction bases outside the gene matches: 2. The CDR3 is 15 residues long. CDR3 sequence reads: CASSYGSGGTDTQYF. The CDR3 coding sequence is TGTGCCAGCAGTTACGGTAGCGGGGGCACAGATACGCAGTATTTT.

The chain couples TRBV28 to TRBJ2-7; 9 bases line up with TRBD2. Trimming took 5 bases from V and 4 from J; bases not matched to a gene: 6. Germline V gene lookup returns CDR1 MDHEN and CDR2 SYDVKM. This CDR3 comprises 14 residues. The CDR3 DNA reads TGTGCCAGCAGTCTTAGCGGGAGTCTGTACGAGCAGTACTTC. Its translation is CASSLSGSLYEQYF.

The chain is built from TRBV30 and TRBJ2-1; TRBD2 aligns across 9 bases. From germline, CDR1 is GTSNPN and CDR2 SVGIG (reference sequence). This CDR3 has 16 amino acids. With V trimmed by 1 base and J by 6 bases, 10 bases remained unmatched. CDR3 sequence: CAWSGGRAPTSNEQFF. The CDR3 DNA reads as TGTGCCTGGAGTGGCGGGAGGGCTCCCACGAGCAATGAGCAGTTCTTC.

This clone appeared a single time. The rearrangement joins TRBV4-2 to TRBJ2-1; 7 bases are a match to TRBD2. Germline loops: CDR1 LGHNA, CDR2 YNFKEQ. This CDR3 is built from 16 residues. V dropped 0 bases and J dropped 7; count of bases not matched to a gene: 9. CDR3: CASSQEFAGDLNEQFF. CDR3 DNA: TGTGCCAGCAGCCAAGAGTTCGCGGGGGACTTAAATGAGCAGTTCTTC.

The V call is TRBV30, the J call TRBJ2-7; D possibly corresponds to TRBD1 (5 bases). CDR1 is GTSNPN and CDR2 is SVGIG in the germline V gene (reference sequence). V was pared by 1 base and J by 3 bases, with 10 bases between. CDR3 length: 13 amino acids. The CDR3 region has the DNA TGTGCCTGGAGTGGAGACAGATACTACGAGCAGTACTTC. Residues: CAWSGDRYYEQYF.

The J gene is TRBJ1-5, the V gene TRBV2; no clear D gene. The CDR3 covers 13 residues. The germline CDR1 and CDR2 sequences are SNHLY and FYNNEI. Trimming left V 0 bases short and J 6 bases short, with 6 bases between. The CDR3 DNA reads TGTGCCAGCAGTGAAGCGTCCAGTCAGCCCCAGCATTTT. Amino acids: CASSEASSQPQHF.

V and J are TRBV6-6 and TRBJ1-5; 8 nucleotides agree with TRBD1. Germline lookup yields CDR1 MNHNY and CDR2 SVGAGI (reference sequence). The V and J ends lost 7 bases and 6 bases, in that order; junction bases with no gene match: 8. The CDR3 extends over 14 amino acids. The CDR3 nucleotides read TGTGCCAGCAACCTAGACAGGGGACCTCAGCCCCAGCATTTT. As protein: CASNLDRGPQPQHF.

The chain combines TRBV6-1 with TRBJ1-4; 8 bases are a match to TRBD1. The CDR3 has 15 residues. V dropped 6 bases and J dropped 6; count of bases not matched to a gene: 9. Germline CDR1 is MNHNS and CDR2 is SASEGT. The CDR3 is CASSSTGQAYEKLFF. CDR3 in DNA: TGTGCCAGCAGCTCTACGGGACAGGCCTATGAAAAACTGTTTTTT.

This clone was recorded once. This sequence joins TRBV6-6 and TRBJ1-1, with TRBD1 matching over 10 bases. This CDR3 comprises 12 residues. Germline trimming cut 5 bases from V and 10 bases from J; bases unmatched to any gene: 4. Germline V gene lookup returns CDR1 MNHNY and CDR2 SVGAGI (reference sequence). The CDR3 reads CASSTGQGGAFF. The CDR3 DNA follows: TGTGCCAGCAGTACCGGACAGGGGGGAGCTTTCTTT.

This clone showed up just once. This chain uses TRBV4-1 with TRBJ2-1; 8 bases line up with TRBD2. The V gene's germline CDR1 is MGHRA and CDR2 YSYEKL. J lost 5 bases, V lost 8 bases, and 20 bases had no gene match. The CDR3 length is 18 residues. The DNA of the CDR3 is TGCGCCAGCCAAACCGGCGGGGGGCTGGCTTCTTGGGACAATGAGCAGTTCTTC. It specifies CASQTGGGLASWDNEQFF.

This rearrangement joins TRBV7-9 to TRBJ2-3; D ambiguous. V was clipped by 1 base and J by 14 bases, with 13 bases between them. Per germline, CDR1 SEHNR and CDR2 FQNEAQ (reference sequence). This CDR3 has 12 amino acids. CDR3 in amino acids: CASSLDFFHLYF. Here the CDR3 DNA reads TGTGCCAGCAGCTTAGATTTTTTTCATTTGTATTTT.

The table lists this clone with a count of one. The chain couples TRBV5-6 to TRBJ2-1; 12 nucleotides agree with TRBD1. V was clipped by 3 bases and J by 8 bases; unmatched bases: 6. CDR3 size: 15 residues. Germline V gene data show CDR1 as SGHDT and CDR2 as YYEEEE. The DNA for the CDR3 is TGTGCCAGCAGCTCGACGGGACAGGGGGCAGATGAGCAGTTCTTC. Encoded protein: CASSSTGQGADEQFF.

The gene calls are TRBV2 and TRBJ2-3, with 10 bases aligning to TRBD1. Germline V gene sequence: CDR1 SNHLY, CDR2 FYNNEI. Trimming took 6 bases from V and 3 from J; bases not matched to a gene: 6. This CDR3 is built from 15 residues. Here the CDR3 DNA reads TGTGCCAGCAGGGTGGGACAGGGGAGGACAGATACGCAGTATTTT. Its protein product is CASRVGQGRTDTQYF.

This clone was counted between two and nine times. This chain connects TRBV6-4 to TRBJ2-3; 10 bases align to TRBD2. The CDR3 consists of 15 residues. The V gene's germline CDR1 is MRHNA and CDR2 SNTAGT. V shed 3 bases and J 4 bases; nucleotides not matched to a gene: 4. The CDR3 region is CASSELAGTPDTQYF. The CDR3 DNA sequence: TGTGCCAGCAGTGAACTAGCGGGGACCCCAGATACGCAGTATTTT.

This clone turned up a few times. This chain joins TRBV11-2 and TRBJ2-1, with D possibly being TRBD2 (6 bases). V gave up 3 bases and J gave up 8 bases, with 17 bases separating them. Germline lookup yields CDR1 SGHAT and CDR2 FQNNGV. The CDR3 loop spans 15 amino acids. CDR3 bases: TGTGCCAGCAGCTTCGGTGGAGGAGCGGGCCATGAGCAGTTCTTC. This sequence encodes CASSFGGGAGHEQFF.

The chain employs TRBV29-1 and TRBJ1-2, with D unresolved. Trimming removed 3 bases at V and 2 bases at J, with 4 bases between. The CDR3 loop spans 11 amino acids. Germline V CDR1 and CDR2: SQVTM, ANQGSEA. This CDR3 is CSVDRNYGYTF. CDR3 nucleotide sequence: TGCAGCGTTGACAGGAACTATGGCTACACCTTC.

This clone was detected a few times. The same CDR3 is also encoded by other DNA sequences in this sample. The chain uses TRBV6-5 and TRBJ1-2; no clear D gene. The CDR3 totals 14 residues. Germline CDR1 is MNHEY and CDR2 is SVGAGI. V was trimmed by 0 bases and J by 5 bases, leaving 10 bases between them. DNA of the CDR3: TGTGCCAGCAGTTACTCAAAGGGCGGGTATGGCTACACCTTC. Amino acid sequence: CASSYSKGGYGYTF.

The chain recombines TRBV10-3 with TRBJ2-2, with 8 bases identical to TRBD1. The trim removed 3 bases at V and 5 bases at J, leaving 2 bases unmatched. CDR1 is ENHRY, CDR2 SYGVKD, per germline. The CDR3 extends over 14 amino acids. This CDR3 is CAISDQGATGELFF. Here the CDR3 DNA reads TGTGCCATCAGTGACCAGGGGGCTACCGGGGAGCTGTTTTTT.

The table lists this clone with a count of one. The V and J genes are TRBV14 and TRBJ2-4; 8 bases map to TRBD1. J was trimmed by 5 bases and V by 5 bases; bases with no gene match: 11. The germline V gene encodes CDR1 SGHDN and CDR2 FVKESK. This CDR3 spans 16 amino acids. The CDR3 sequence is CASSYRTGPPQNIQYF. The CDR3 bases are TGTGCCAGCAGCTACAGGACAGGGCCCCCCCAAAACATTCAGTACTTC.

The V gene is TRBV11-2, the J gene TRBJ2-5; D perhaps matches TRBD1 (5 bases). The CDR3 covers 14 residues. Germline-derived CDR1 and CDR2 are SGHAT and FQNNGV. V lost 1 base to trimming and J lost 11 bases, with 17 bases between them. The CDR3 is CASSLVQGPRRQYF. The DNA for the CDR3 is TGTGCCAGCAGCTTAGTTCAGGGCCCCCGCCGGCAGTACTTC.

The J gene is TRBJ1-5, the V gene TRBV7-2, with D uncertain. V lost 1 base and J 0 bases, leaving 13 bases between the germline ends. The CDR3 loop spans 17 amino acids. The V gene's germline CDR1 is SGHTA and CDR2 FQGNSA. The CDR3 reads CASSLVGTAYSNQPQHF. CDR3 bases: TGTGCCAGCAGCTTAGTTGGCACAGCCTATAGCAATCAGCCCCAGCATTTT. The full variable domain, completed using reference TRBV7-2 and TRBJ1-5, is GAGVSQSPSNKVTEKGKDVELRCDPISGHTALYWYRQSLGQGLEFLIYFQGNSAPDKSGLPSDRFSAERTGGSVSTLTIQRTQQEDSAVYLCASSLVGTAYSNQPQHFGDGTRLSIL.

This rearrangement joins TRBV9 to TRBJ1-1, with D perhaps TRBD1 (6 bases). The V gene lost 0 bases and the J gene lost 2 bases, with 17 bases spanning the gap. From germline, CDR1 is SGDLS and CDR2 YYNGEE. The CDR3 consists of 17 residues. CDR3 protein: CASSVGQGSGINTEAFF. In DNA form, the CDR3 reads TGTGCCAGCAGCGTAGGGCAGGGGTCTGGGATAAACACTGAAGCTTTCTTT.

In DNA form, the CDR3 reads TGTGCCAGCAGCTTAGAGGGAGGGGGCAATCAGCCCCAGCATTTT. Translating gives CASSLEGGGNQPQHF. V is TRBV7-2 and J is TRBJ1-5; tentatively, D is TRBD1 (5 bases). CDR1 is SGHTA, CDR2 FQGNSA, per germline. V lost 1 base, J lost 2 bases, and 9 bases lay in between. The CDR3 has 15 amino acids.

The sample holds one count of this clone. This rearrangement joins TRBV19 to TRBJ2-3; possibly TRBD2 for D (6 bases). Germline CDR1 and CDR2: LNHDA and SQIVND (reference sequence). The CDR3 totals 13 residues. V was clipped by 7 bases and J by 6 bases, with 14 bases between them. Written as DNA, the CDR3 is TGTGCCAGTAAGAATCGGGGGTCGGATACGCAGTATTTT. Encoded protein: CASKNRGSDTQYF.

This clone was seen only a few times. The rearrangement joins TRBV5-1 to TRBJ1-5; TRBD1 aligns across 8 bases. The V gene end was trimmed by 0 bases and the J gene end by 3 bases; junction bases not matched to a gene: 11. CDR1 and CDR2 (germline): SGHRS, YFSETQ. CDR3 length equals 18 residues. The CDR3 is CASSLGGRTGPHNQPQHF. In DNA form, the CDR3 reads TGCGCCAGCAGCTTGGGGGGGCGGACAGGGCCCCACAATCAGCCCCAGCATTTT. Full variable domain (missing parts from reference TRBV5-1 and TRBJ1-5): KAGVTQTPRYLIKTRGQQVTLSCSPISGHRSVSWYQQTPGQGLQFLFEYFSETQRNKGNFPGRFSGRQFSNSRSEMNVSTLELGDSALYLCASSLGGRTGPHNQPQHFGDGTRLSIL.

This rearrangement joins TRBV19 to TRBJ2-7; 10 bases agree with TRBD1. J lost 2 bases, V lost 3 bases, and 4 bases had no gene match. This CDR3 is 15 amino acids long. Germline V CDR1 and CDR2: LNHDA, SQIVND (reference sequence). The CDR3 DNA reads TGTGCCAGTAGTATCGGGGGGACAGGGGCCTACGAGCAGTACTTC. Translated, it gives CASSIGGTGAYEQYF. The full variable domain, its missing parts supplied by reference TRBV19 and TRBJ2-7, is DGGITQSPKYLFRKEGQNVTLSCEQNLNHDAMYWYRQDPGQGLRLIYYSQIVNDFQKGDIAEGYSVSREKKESFPLTVTSAQKNPTAFYLCASSIGGTGAYEQYFGPGTRLTVT.

This clone has a handful of counts. The rearrangement links TRBV6-5 to TRBJ1-5; tentatively, D is TRBD1 (6 bases). This CDR3 is built from 14 residues. V gave up 5 bases and J gave up 5 bases, with 13 bases separating them. CDR1 and CDR2 (germline): MNHEY, SVGAGI. This chain's CDR3 is CASSINRADQPQHF. CDR3 bases: TGTGCCAGCAGTATCAACAGGGCCGATCAGCCCCAGCATTTT.

The chain joins TRBV4-2 to TRBJ2-2; D gene unclear. This CDR3 is built from 16 residues. V shed 0 bases and J shed 3 bases, with 11 bases lying between them. Germline loops: CDR1 LGHNA, CDR2 YNFKEQ. CDR3 coding DNA: TGTGCCAGCAGCCAAGAAAACCGTGAGGACACCGGGGAGCTGTTTTTT. Protein product: CASSQENREDTGELFF.